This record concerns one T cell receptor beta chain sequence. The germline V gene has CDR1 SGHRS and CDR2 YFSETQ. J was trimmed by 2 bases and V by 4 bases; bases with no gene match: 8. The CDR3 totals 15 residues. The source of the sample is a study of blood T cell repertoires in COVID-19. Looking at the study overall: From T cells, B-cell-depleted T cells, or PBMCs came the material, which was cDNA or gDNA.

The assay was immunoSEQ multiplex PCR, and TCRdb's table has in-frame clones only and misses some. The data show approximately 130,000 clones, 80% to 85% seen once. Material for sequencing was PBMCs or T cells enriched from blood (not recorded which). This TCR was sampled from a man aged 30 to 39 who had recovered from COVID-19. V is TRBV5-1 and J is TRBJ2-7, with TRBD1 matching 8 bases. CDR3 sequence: CASSPGTGQTYEQYF. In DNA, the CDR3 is TGCGCCAGCAGCCCTGGGACAGGACAAACCTACGAGCAGTACTTC.